This T cell receptor (beta chain) was recovered during a study of Graves' ophthalmopathy and Graves' hyperthyroidism. The CDR3 sequence is 13 residues long. V shed 5 bases and J shed 5 bases, with 12 bases lying between them. RNA served as the template for amplifying TCR beta CDR3 regions. First-round RT-PCR relied on HTBI primers, and a second-round multiplex PCR came next. TCRdb ran MiXCR on the multiplex PCR reads and lists one entry per CDR3 protein. The top ten clones hold approximately 13% of a sample with under 350,000 distinct CDR3 sequences, roughly 15% of them seen once. The table lists this clonotype with many counts.

The chain carries TRBV12-3 or TRBV12-4 and TRBJ1-2; D may be TRBD1 (5 bases). The sequenced sample was peripheral blood. The TCR was taken from an adult man with Graves' ophthalmopathy. CDR3 amino acids: CASSPRDRYGYTF. The CDR3 DNA reads as TGTGCCAGCAGTCCCAGGGACCGTTATGGCTACACCTTC.